Listed below are T cell receptor beta chains from one sample, sequenced in a study of blood T cells in healthy people across ages. Via MiXCR, TCRdb re-called the 5' RACE reads, giving one row per CDR3 protein. This sample has 600,000 to 1,000,000 distinct CDR3 sequences, with 58% found just once. Material for sequencing was blood. Source of these receptors: a man between 25 and 39 years old in good health. The CDR3 runs from the conserved cysteine through the conserved F or W. Each record gives: V gene, CDR3 length, D gene, J gene, clone size, CDR3 DNA, CDR3 protein. A D gene is named only where the DNA matches it firmly. The size entry is marked missing in some rows and otherwise reads once, few, many or a size class.

v_gene: TRBV12-3/TRBV12-4; len: 15; d_gene: -; j_gene: TRBJ2-3; abundance: -; CDR3nt: TGTGCCAGCAGCCGACTAGTCGGGGGCACAGATACGCAGTATTTT; CDR3aa: CASSRLVGGTDTQYF
v_gene: TRBV4-3; len: 15; d_gene: TRBD2; j_gene: TRBJ2-7; abundance: -; CDR3nt: TGCGCCAGCAGCCTCACTAGCGGGATGCTCTACGAGCAGTACTTC; CDR3aa: CASSLTSGMLYEQYF
v_gene: TRBV25-1; len: 16; d_gene: TRBD1; j_gene: TRBJ2-4; abundance: -; CDR3nt: TGTGCCAGCAGTGACGGGACAGGCCTAGCCAAAAACATTCAGTACTTC; CDR3aa: CASSDGTGLAKNIQYF
v_gene: TRBV20-1; len: 15; d_gene: TRBD2; j_gene: TRBJ2-1; abundance: -; CDR3nt: TGCAGTGCTAGACTACTAGCGGGAAACTCGAATGAGCAGTTCTTC; CDR3aa: CSARLLAGNSNEQFF
v_gene: TRBV11-2; len: 16; d_gene: TRBD2; j_gene: TRBJ2-3; abundance: once; CDR3nt: TGTGCCAGCAGCTTACAACTAGCGGGGAACACAGATACGCAGTATTTT; CDR3aa: CASSLQLAGNTDTQYF
v_gene: TRBV12-3/TRBV12-4; len: 13; d_gene: TRBD1; j_gene: TRBJ1-5; abundance: few; CDR3nt: TGTGCCAGCAACTTGGGACAGGTCCGTCCCCAGCATTTT; CDR3aa: CASNLGQVRPQHF
v_gene: TRBV23-1; len: 15; d_gene: -; j_gene: TRBJ2-7; abundance: -; CDR3nt: TGCGCCAGCAGTCAATCCGGTGAGACACTATACGAGCAGTACTTC; CDR3aa: CASSQSGETLYEQYF
v_gene: TRBV7-9; len: 15; d_gene: -; j_gene: TRBJ2-4; abundance: -; CDR3nt: TGTGCCAGCAGCGGGTCCCTCCCCCGTTGGAACATTCAGTACTTC; CDR3aa: CASSGSLPRWNIQYF
v_gene: TRBV5-6; len: 15; d_gene: -; j_gene: TRBJ1-2; abundance: -; CDR3nt: TGTGCCAGCAGCCTTCGTGACGGCCCCCTTTATGGCTACACCTTC; CDR3aa: CASSLRDGPLYGYTF
v_gene: TRBV4-3; len: 17; d_gene: -; j_gene: TRBJ2-1; abundance: few; CDR3nt: TGCGCCAGCAGCCAAGGTCGCTCGGGGTACCCAGGGAGTGAGCAGTTCTTC; CDR3aa: CASSQGRSGYPGSEQFF
v_gene: TRBV4-2; len: 19; d_gene: -; j_gene: TRBJ2-4; abundance: few; CDR3nt: TGTGCCAGCAGCCCTCGCCCATCGACAGGTCTCGTAGCCAAAAACATTCAGTACTTC; CDR3aa: CASSPRPSTGLVAKNIQYF
v_gene: TRBV7-9; len: 12; d_gene: -; j_gene: TRBJ1-5; abundance: -; CDR3nt: TGTGCCAGCAGCCTAGATCATCAGCCCCAGCATTTT; CDR3aa: CASSLDHQPQHF
v_gene: TRBV20-1; len: 14; d_gene: -; j_gene: TRBJ2-7; abundance: once; CDR3nt: TGCAGTGCCACTCGGGGTAGCGCCTCCTACGAGCAGTACTTC; CDR3aa: CSATRGSASYEQYF
v_gene: TRBV12-3/TRBV12-4; len: 15; d_gene: -; j_gene: TRBJ2-5; abundance: once; CDR3nt: TGTGCCAGCAGTTTCCTCGCGACTGGAGGGAAGACCCAGTACTTC; CDR3aa: CASSFLATGGKTQYF
v_gene: TRBV3-1; len: 14; d_gene: -; j_gene: TRBJ1-5; abundance: -; CDR3nt: TGTGCCAGCAGCCAAGACCCGGACCCTAGGCCCCAGCATTTT; CDR3aa: CASSQDPDPRPQHF